These T cell receptor beta chains were read from a single sample in a study of Ad26.COV2.S vaccination and SARS-CoV-2 variants. TCRdb's copy holds only in-frame clones and misses some; the assay was immunoSEQ multiplex PCR. Of roughly 300,000 clones in the sample, about 88% are singletons; the top ten hold around 6.4%. Sample: peripheral blood, taken in a trial of Ad26.COV2.S vaccine versus placebo. Receptors originate from a person between 18 and 65 years old who received the Ad26.COV2.S COVID-19 vaccine or a placebo. The CDR3 runs from the conserved cysteine through the conserved F or W. The D gene is left open where the match is weak. Only part of the rows carry a size: once, few, many, or a class if the clone is expanded.

D gene: NA
CDR3 length: 14
clone size: once
V gene: TRBV11-2
J gene: TRBJ2-4
CDR3 DNA: TGTGCCAGCAGCTTAGCACAGCGAAGGAACATTCAGTACTTC
CDR3 protein: CASSLAQRRNIQYF

D gene: NA
CDR3 length: 14
clone size: NA
V gene: TRBV12-5
J gene: TRBJ2-7
CDR3 DNA: TGTGCTAGTGGTTTTCTAGGGTTACGGGACGAGCAGTACTTC
CDR3 protein: CASGFLGLRDEQYF

D gene: TRBD1
CDR3 length: 17
clone size: NA
V gene: TRBV5-3
J gene: TRBJ1-3
CDR3 DNA: TGTGCCAGAAGCCAAGATAGGGACAGGATATCAGGAAACACCATATATTTT
CDR3 protein: CARSQDRDRISGNTIYF

D gene: NA
CDR3 length: 14
clone size: once
V gene: TRBV9
J gene: TRBJ1-2
CDR3 DNA: TGTGCCAGCAGCCCCCGAAGGGGCTACTATGGCTACACCTTC
CDR3 protein: CASSPRRGYYGYTF

D gene: TRBD1
CDR3 length: 13
clone size: once
V gene: TRBV5-1
J gene: TRBJ1-2
CDR3 DNA: TGCGCCAGCAGCTTCGGGACAGCCCGTGGCTACACCTTC
CDR3 protein: CASSFGTARGYTF

D gene: NA
CDR3 length: 14
clone size: NA
V gene: TRBV14
J gene: TRBJ1-1
CDR3 DNA: TGTGCCAGCAGCCAACGATACATGAACACTGAAGCTTTCTTT
CDR3 protein: CASSQRYMNTEAFF

D gene: TRBD1
CDR3 length: 16
clone size: NA
V gene: TRBV10-3
J gene: TRBJ1-6
CDR3 DNA: TGTGCCATCAGTTGGACAGGGATGGATGATAATTCACCCCTCCACTTT
CDR3 protein: CAISWTGMDDNSPLHF

D gene: TRBD2
CDR3 length: 17
clone size: NA
V gene: TRBV9
J gene: TRBJ2-5
CDR3 DNA: TGTGCCAGCAGCGTAGGGACTAGCGGGAGTGGAGGAGAGACCCAGTACTTC
CDR3 protein: CASSVGTSGSGGETQYF

D gene: TRBD2
CDR3 length: 18
clone size: once
V gene: TRBV27
J gene: TRBJ2-1
CDR3 DNA: TGTGCCAGCAGTTTATTGGTACTGACGGGAGGGCCTTTCAATGAGCAGTTCTTC
CDR3 protein: CASSLLVLTGGPFNEQFF

D gene: TRBD1
CDR3 length: 15
clone size: once
V gene: TRBV7-9
J gene: TRBJ1-2
CDR3 DNA: TGTGCCAGCAGCCAAAGACAGGGTGGCGCATACGGCTACACCTTC
CDR3 protein: CASSQRQGGAYGYTF

D gene: NA
CDR3 length: 13
clone size: few
V gene: TRBV30
J gene: TRBJ1-5
CDR3 DNA: TGTGCCTGGAGCACCCAGGGAAATCAGCCCCAGCATTTT
CDR3 protein: CAWSTQGNQPQHF

D gene: NA
CDR3 length: 12
clone size: NA
V gene: TRBV3-1/TRBV3-2
J gene: TRBJ2-5
CDR3 DNA: TGTGCCAGCACCTCACCGGGGGAGACCCAGTACTTC
CDR3 protein: CASTSPGETQYF

D gene: NA
CDR3 length: 14
clone size: NA
V gene: TRBV5-6
J gene: TRBJ2-7
CDR3 DNA: TGTGCCAGCAGCTTGGTCTCCCTCTCCTACGAGCAGTACTTC
CDR3 protein: CASSLVSLSYEQYF

D gene: NA
CDR3 length: 14
clone size: NA
V gene: TRBV12-5
J gene: TRBJ1-6
CDR3 DNA: TGTGCTAGTGGTTTAGGGGAATATAATTCACCCCTCCACTTT
CDR3 protein: CASGLGEYNSPLHF

D gene: NA
CDR3 length: 13
clone size: NA
V gene: TRBV28
J gene: TRBJ2-7
CDR3 DNA: TGTGCCAGCAGTTTCCGCCAGGGCTACGAGCAGTACTTC
CDR3 protein: CASSFRQGYEQYF

D gene: NA
CDR3 length: 14
clone size: NA
V gene: TRBV6-4
J gene: TRBJ2-3
CDR3 DNA: TGTGCCAGCAGTCAGGCAGGGAGCACAGATACGCAGTATTTT
CDR3 protein: CASSQAGSTDTQYF

D gene: NA
CDR3 length: 13
clone size: NA
V gene: TRBV12-5
J gene: TRBJ2-2
CDR3 DNA: TGTGCTAGTGGCCCTTTCGAGGACGGGGAGCTGTTTTTT
CDR3 protein: CASGPFEDGELFF

D gene: TRBD2
CDR3 length: 16
clone size: NA
V gene: TRBV19
J gene: TRBJ2-2
CDR3 DNA: TGTGCCAGTAGTATCCATGCTAGCGGACCTACCGGGGAGCTGTTTTTT
CDR3 protein: CASSIHASGPTGELFF